Given below is one TCR beta chain in context. This entry belongs to a study of shared clonotypes between healthy human individuals. The CDR3 is 16 amino acids. Per the germline V gene, CDR1 is LNHDA and CDR2 is SQIVND (reference sequence). Trimming cost V 10 bases and J 0 bases, with 19 bases left between them. The method was immunoSEQ multiplex PCR; TCRdb's version includes in-frame clones alone and lacks a portion of them. The sample holds roughly 1 million clones, around 78% seen once. Sequenced sample: memory CD4+ T cells from PBMCs. The subset was: CD45RA-negative fraction. The chain has TRBV19 and TRBJ1-5, with a possible D match to TRBD1 (5 bases). The source is a man younger than 35 in good health. Some clones in this sample may be carry-over from other donors' samples. The chain's CDR3 is CATGGGGLYSNQPQHF. DNA for the CDR3: TGTGCCACTGGGGGGGGAGGACTTTATAGCAATCAGCCCCAGCATTTT.